The TCR beta chain under discussion was sequenced for a study of blood T cell repertoires in COVID-19. Across the whole study: The United States, Italy and Spain supplied acute and convalescent COVID-19 samples. The analysed material was cDNA or gDNA that came from T cells, B-cell-depleted T cells, or PBMCs.

CDR1 is SNHLY and CDR2 is FYNNEI in the germline V gene. V was pared by 6 bases and J by 3 bases, with 8 bases of the junction left unmatched. The CDR3 extends over 14 amino acids. Source study methods: It was from reference gene primer amplification that nucleated cell counts were estimated. Libraries were prepared by immunoSEQ multiplex PCR; TCRdb keeps only in-frame clonotypes and omits some of them. V, J and clone size are those of that table, while D and trimming were read from the DNA. Of some 130,000 clones detected, under 85% appear once; the ten largest clones hold around a tenth. The chain joins TRBV2 to TRBJ2-7; TRBD1 aligns across 7 bases. The receptor was derived from a man aged 35-49 years with active or convalescent COVID-19. Sequenced sample: peripheral blood. CDR3 sequence (DNA): TGTGCCAGCAGAGACCAGGGGGTCGGCTACGAGCAGTACTTC. Residues: CASRDQGVGYEQYF.